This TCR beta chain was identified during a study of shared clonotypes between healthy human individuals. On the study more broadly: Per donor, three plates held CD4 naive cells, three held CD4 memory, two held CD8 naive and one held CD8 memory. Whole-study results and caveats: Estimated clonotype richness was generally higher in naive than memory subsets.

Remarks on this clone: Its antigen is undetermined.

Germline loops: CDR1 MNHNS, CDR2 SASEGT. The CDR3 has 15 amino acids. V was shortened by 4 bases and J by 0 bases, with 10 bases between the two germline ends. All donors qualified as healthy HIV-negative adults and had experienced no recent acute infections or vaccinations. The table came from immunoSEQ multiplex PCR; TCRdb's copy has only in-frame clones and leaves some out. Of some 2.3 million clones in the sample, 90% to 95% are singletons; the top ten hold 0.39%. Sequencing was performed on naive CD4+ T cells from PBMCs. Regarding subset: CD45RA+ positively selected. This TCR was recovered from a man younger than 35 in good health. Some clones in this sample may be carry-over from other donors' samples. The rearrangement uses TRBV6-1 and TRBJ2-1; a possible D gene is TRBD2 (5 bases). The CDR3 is CASSAGLDSYNEQFF. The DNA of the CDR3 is TGTGCCAGCAGTGCAGGACTGGACTCCTACAATGAGCAGTTCTTC.